The 8 T cell receptor beta chains given below trace back to one sample, sequenced in a study of blood T cell repertoires in COVID-19. Data came from immunoSEQ multiplex PCR; TCRdb stores just in-frame clones and leaves some out. The data show 130,000 to 150,000 clones, 85% to 90% seen once. The sample comprised peripheral blood. The origin of the receptors is a human donor in a cohort sampled during active COVID-19.

J is TRBJ1-1 and V is TRBV6-5; 10 bases are a match to TRBD1. The germline V gene encodes CDR1 MNHEY and CDR2 SVGAGI. The CDR3 has 15 residues. After removal of 7 bases from V and 5 bases from J, the junction contained 10 bases not matched to a gene. The CDR3 here is CASNTPWGQGTEAFF. The CDR3 DNA reads TGTGCCAGCAACACACCCTGGGGACAGGGGACTGAAGCTTTCTTT.

This clone was observed a handful of times. The chain joins TRBV5-4 to TRBJ1-1; TRBD1 matches at 7 bases. Trimming cost V 0 bases and J 4 bases; bases outside gene matches: 6. The germline V gene encodes CDR1 SGHNT and CDR2 YYREEE (reference sequence). The CDR3 totals 15 residues. The CDR3 nucleotides read TGTGCCAGCAGCTTGGGCGGCAGGGGGTCCACTGAAGCTTTCTTT. Translated: CASSLGGRGSTEAFF.

The chain employs TRBV7-8 and TRBJ2-7, with TRBD2 matching over 9 bases. Germline assignment: CDR1 SGHVS and CDR2 FQNEAQ. V shed 7 bases and J 0 bases; nucleotides not matched to a gene: 1. The CDR3 has 13 amino acids. The CDR3: CASNSGGSYEQYF. The CDR3 coding sequence is TGTGCCAGCAATAGCGGGGGCTCCTACGAGCAGTACTTC.

The rearrangement joins TRBV27 to TRBJ1-2, with 8 bases lining up with TRBD1. The CDR3 is made up of 13 amino acids. The V segment lost 8 bases and the J segment 7 bases; nucleotides outside the gene matches: 9. The germline V gene encodes CDR1 MNHEY and CDR2 SMNVEV (reference sequence). The CDR3 reads CASSPQGVGGYTF. CDR3 coding DNA: TGTGCCAGCTCTCCACAGGGGGTGGGTGGCTACACCTTC.

This chain connects TRBV3-1 (or the pseudogene TRBV3-2) to TRBJ2-5; 7 bases match TRBD1. This CDR3 is built from 14 residues. Germline CDR1 reads LGHDT; CDR2 reads YNNKEL (reference sequence). V dropped 1 base and J dropped 9; count of bases not matched to a gene: 8. CDR3 nucleotides: TGTGCCAGCAGCCAAGTAGAAGGCCAGGGGGCCCAGTACTTC. This encodes CASSQVEGQGAQYF.

The rearrangement joins TRBV5-1 to TRBJ2-7, with D maybe TRBD2 (6 bases). V dropped 4 bases and J dropped 4 bases, with 18 bases sitting between them. CDR1 is SGHRS, CDR2 YFSETQ, per germline. This CDR3 region has 15 residues. CDR3 residues: CASSPSRRDLYEQYF. In nucleotides, the CDR3 is TGCGCCAGCAGCCCCTCCCGGCGGGACCTTTACGAGCAGTACTTC.

The rearrangement links TRBV12-3 or TRBV12-4 to TRBJ1-1; perhaps TRBD1 as D (6 bases). Trimming took 6 bases from V and 4 from J, leaving 12 bases between them. The CDR3 spans 13 residues. CDR3 region: CASREQGSTEAFF. CDR3 in DNA: TGTGCCAGCAGAGAACAGGGTTCCACTGAAGCTTTCTTT.

The J gene is TRBJ2-5, the V gene TRBV15; D is uncertain. Germline V lookup: CDR1 LNHNV, CDR2 YYDKDF (reference sequence). The CDR3 extends over 17 amino acids. V gave up 9 bases and J gave up 4 bases, with 27 bases separating them. The CDR3 DNA sequence: TGTGCCACTCTGGAACAGCTCGGAATGGAAATGGGAGAGACCCAGTACTTC. Amino acids: CATLEQLGMEMGETQYF.